These 8 T cell receptor beta chains originate from one sample sequenced in a study of T cell responses to AZD1222 COVID-19 vaccine. Libraries were prepared by immunoSEQ multiplex PCR; TCRdb keeps only in-frame clonotypes and omits some of them. The data contain 90,000 to 120,000 clones, approximately 92% of them seen just once; the ten biggest clones take up 8% to 9.5%. Sequencing used peripheral blood, obtained 28 days after the second AZD1222 dose. Source of these receptors: an adult who received the AZD1222 COVID-19 vaccine.

The chain combines TRBV7-9 with TRBJ2-3, with D possibly being TRBD1 (5 bases). This CDR3 region has 14 residues. V gave up 1 base and J gave up 0 bases, with 5 bases separating them. Germline V CDR1 and CDR2: SEHNR, FQNEAQ (reference sequence). The CDR3 region is CASSLEGSTDTQYF. The CDR3 bases are TGTGCCAGCAGCTTAGAGGGGAGCACAGATACGCAGTATTTT.

The chain is built from TRBV29-1 and TRBJ2-3, with 9 bases matching TRBD1. There are 18 residues in the CDR3. V dropped 5 bases and J dropped 1; count of bases not matched to a gene: 16. The V gene's germline CDR1 is SQVTM and CDR2 ANQGSEA. CDR3 residues: CSVLTGTGIGFGTDTQYF. As DNA, the CDR3 is TGCAGCGTTCTTACCGGGACAGGGATTGGGTTTGGCACAGATACGCAGTATTTT.

This chain joins TRBV5-1 and TRBJ2-1, with D perhaps matching TRBD1 (5 bases). In germline, CDR1 is SGHRS, CDR2 YFSETQ. V was shortened by 0 bases and J by 6 bases, with 10 bases between the two germline ends. CDR3 size: 14 residues. CDR3 amino acids: CASSLVGRANEQFF. The CDR3 nucleotides are TGCGCCAGCAGCTTGGTGGGCAGGGCCAATGAGCAGTTCTTC.

In DNA, the CDR3 is TGTGCCAGCAGTACGGCCGGGACAGGTGGGACGGGACAGTTCTTC. This translates into CASSTAGTGGTGQFF. This sequence joins TRBV6-5 and TRBJ2-1; 8 bases agree with TRBD1. After removal of 5 bases from V and 13 bases from J, the junction contained 16 bases not matched to a gene. CDR3 length equals 15 residues. From germline, CDR1 is MNHEY and CDR2 SVGAGI.

The table lists this clone with a count of one. The chain carries TRBV14 and TRBJ1-2, with D maybe TRBD1 (6 bases). The CDR3 contains 15 residues. Trimming stripped 3 bases from V and 3 bases from J, with 14 bases between. Looked up from germline, CDR1 is SGHDN and CDR2 is FVKESK. The CDR3 DNA reads TGTGCCAGCAGCCAGAGACAGGCCCCGGACTATGGCTACACCTTC. The encoded protein is CASSQRQAPDYGYTF.

This clone was observed a few times. The chain combines TRBV27 with TRBJ1-1, with D hard to call. CDR3 length: 13 amino acids. The V gene lost 1 base and the J gene lost 3 bases, with 6 bases spanning the gap. Per the germline V gene, CDR1 is MNHEY and CDR2 is SMNVEV (reference sequence). The CDR3 region is CASSLLRDTEAFF. DNA for the CDR3: TGTGCCAGCAGTTTATTGAGGGACACTGAAGCTTTCTTT.

This rearrangement joins TRBV6-5 to TRBJ2-6, with D possibly called TRBD1 or TRBD2 (6 bases each). Germline CDR1 MNHEY, CDR2 SVGAGI. This CDR3 has 15 amino acids. V was cut by 3 bases and J by 6 bases, with 12 bases left in between. The CDR3 loop is CASSYGGRVANVLTF. For the CDR3, the DNA is TGTGCCAGCAGTTATGGGGGGCGGGTGGCCAACGTCCTGACTTTC.

V and J are TRBV4-3 and TRBJ1-5; no clear D. Germline loops: CDR1 LGHNA, CDR2 YSLEER. This CDR3 spans 17 amino acids. Trimming pared 4 bases from V and 0 bases from J, leaving 16 bases between. The CDR3, as DNA: TGCGCCAGCAGCCTTCCTCCCCCACGTGTTAGCAATCAGCCCCAGCATTTT. Translation gives CASSLPPPRVSNQPQHF.